Below are 31 T cell receptor beta chains sequenced from a single sample in a study. Each CDR3 protein gets one entry after TCRdb re-called the 5' RACE reads with MiXCR. The sample lists around 50,000 distinct CDR3 sequences, 17% occurring once. The sample taken for sequencing was naive CD4+ T cells sorted from blood. The subset: naive CD4+ T cells, CD4+CD45RA+CD25-. These receptors were taken from a female donor with breast cancer.

This clonotype was seen more than once but under ten times. The V call is TRBV28, the J call TRBJ1-2; 8 nucleotides align to TRBD1. The CDR3 covers 16 residues. V was clipped by 5 bases and J by 9 bases; unmatched bases: 17. Looked up from germline, CDR1 is MDHEN and CDR2 is SYDVKM. The CDR3 DNA follows: TGTGCCAGCAGTCCACCCCAGGGAGGACAGGGAATGAGCTACACCTTC. Protein product: CASSPPQGGQGMSYTF.

This clonotype was detected only a few times. The chain is built from TRBV7-9 and TRBJ2-1, with D perhaps matching TRBD1 or TRBD2 (7 bases each). The CDR3 totals 17 residues. Germline CDR1 and CDR2: SEHNR and FQNEAQ (reference sequence). Trimming cost V 8 bases and J 6 bases, with 26 bases left between them. CDR3 amino acids: CASQEGGRTSWVNEQFF. The CDR3 nucleotides read TGTGCCAGCCAGGAAGGGGGCCGGACTAGTTGGGTCAATGAGCAGTTCTTC.

The gene calls are TRBV5-1 and TRBJ1-1; 7 bases align to TRBD1. The CDR3 sequence is 17 residues long. Germline CDR1 is SGHRS and CDR2 is YFSETQ. The ends lost 4 bases at V and 2 bases at J; junction bases unmatched: 14. DNA of the CDR3: TGCGCCAGCAGCCCCTCCGGGACAGCTTCTGGAAACACTGAAGCTTTCTTT. Amino acids: CASSPSGTASGNTEAFF.

Only a few counts were recorded for this clonotype. This chain links TRBV5-1 with TRBJ1-3; TRBD1 matches 11 bases. The germline CDR1 and CDR2 sequences are SGHRS and YFSETQ. V was pared by 3 bases and J by 2 bases, with 7 bases of the junction left unmatched. CDR3 length equals 17 residues. Here the CDR3 reads CASSWTGGGIAGNTIYF. For the CDR3, the DNA is TGCGCCAGCAGCTGGACAGGGGGCGGAATCGCTGGAAACACCATATATTTT.

This clonotype appeared a few times. The chain carries TRBV7-3 and TRBJ2-1; D is ambiguous. The CDR3 contains 13 residues. V shed 2 bases and J shed 7 bases, with 9 bases lying between them. Germline loops: CDR1 SGHTA, CDR2 FQGTGA. Written as DNA, the CDR3 is TGTGCCAGCAGCTTAGGTGCTGGGAATGAGCAGTTCTTC. It translates to CASSLGAGNEQFF.

The table lists this clonotype with a few counts. Compared with germline, one end of the junction differs, possibly owing to a read error. The chain has TRBV24-1 and TRBJ2-3; TRBD1 aligns across 7 bases. The CDR3 spans 15 residues. Per germline, CDR1 KGHDR and CDR2 SFDVKD. CDR3 DNA sequence: TGTGCCGCCAGTGACCCGGACAGGACGGGTGATACGCAGTATTTT. Protein product: CAASDPDRTGDTQYF.

The chain recombines TRBV7-9 with TRBJ1-1; D call uncertain. The germline gives CDR1 SEHNR, CDR2 FQNEAQ (reference sequence). The CDR3 has 12 amino acids. V was cut by 1 base and J by 9 bases, with 9 bases left in between. CDR3 region: CASSLGRLQAFF. In DNA form, the CDR3 reads TGTGCCAGCAGCTTAGGACGGCTCCAAGCTTTCTTT.

This clonotype rates as medium-sized. CDR3 amino acids: CASSLPGTATGELFF. In nucleotides, the CDR3 is TGCGCCAGCAGCTTACCCGGGACGGCCACCGGGGAGCTGTTTTTT. The gene calls are TRBV5-1 and TRBJ2-2, with D perhaps matching TRBD1 or TRBD2 (5 bases each). V dropped 2 bases and J dropped 4 bases, with 12 bases sitting between them. In germline, CDR1 is SGHRS, CDR2 YFSETQ. There are 15 residues in the CDR3.

In this sample, this clonotype turned up a few times. This sequence joins TRBV7-9 and TRBJ2-3; 8 bases fit TRBD2. Germline loops: CDR1 SEHNR, CDR2 FQNEAQ (reference sequence). Losses at the gene ends were 3 bases for V and 0 bases for J; bases not matched to a gene: 23. The CDR3 consists of 22 residues. CDR3 region: CASSFSPLSGATRYTSTDTQYF. Here the CDR3 DNA reads TGTGCCAGCAGCTTTAGTCCCCTTAGCGGGGCAACCAGATACACTAGCACAGATACGCAGTATTTT.

Only a few counts were recorded for this clonotype. CDR3 sequence: CATSDRQGPETQYF. CDR3 coding DNA: TGTGCCACCAGTGATAGACAGGGTCCGGAGACCCAGTACTTC. This chain connects TRBV24-1 to TRBJ2-5; 7 bases are shared with TRBD1. CDR3 length: 14 residues. Germline CDR1 reads KGHDR; CDR2 reads SFDVKD. The J segment lost 5 bases and the V segment lost 3 bases, leaving 5 bases of the junction unmatched.

The genes are TRBV29-1 and TRBJ2-2; a weak D match, TRBD2 (5 bases). The CDR3 totals 16 residues. V lost 1 base and J 2 bases, leaving 14 bases between the germline ends. Germline lookup yields CDR1 SQVTM and CDR2 ANQGSEA. The CDR3 DNA follows: TGCAGCGTTGAAGCATTGGGAGCGGCTAACACCGGGGAGCTGTTTTTT. Its translation is CSVEALGAANTGELFF.

With regard to this clonotype: A junction boundary mismatches the germline segment, possibly from a read error. The chain is built from TRBV7-3 and TRBJ2-5; 8 bases are shared with TRBD1. The CDR3 runs 15 residues. Per germline, CDR1 SGHTA and CDR2 FQGTGA. CDR3 region: CASSRAGGARETQCF. CDR3 DNA sequence: TGTGCCAGCAGCCGTGCAGGGGGCGCGAGGGAGACCCAGTGCTTC.

The rearrangement links TRBV12-3 or TRBV12-4 to TRBJ2-5; no clear D gene. The CDR3 is 12 amino acids. Trimming removed 6 bases at V and 9 bases at J, with 14 bases between. DNA for the CDR3: TGTGCCAGCAGCCGCACCCTGGGCCCCCAGTACTTC. Amino acids: CASSRTLGPQYF.

This clonotype was seen only a few times. The chain links TRBV20-1 to TRBJ2-3; 8 nucleotides align to TRBD1. Per germline, CDR1 DFQATT and CDR2 SNEGSKA (reference sequence). V shed 6 bases, J shed 3 bases, and the junction held 8 bases outside the gene matches. CDR3 length equals 14 residues. The CDR3 bases are TGCAGTGCAACGCCCAGGGGGCAAACAGATACGCAGTATTTT. Its protein is CSATPRGQTDTQYF.

As DNA, the CDR3 is TGCGCCAGCAGCTTTGGGGCCGTTTCCTACGAGCAGTACTTC. Translated: CASSFGAVSYEQYF. The chain employs TRBV5-1 and TRBJ2-7; possible D gene TRBD1, 5 bases. The CDR3 is 14 residues long. The V end was cut by 2 bases, the J end by 1 base, with 10 bases between. CDR1 and CDR2 (germline): SGHRS, YFSETQ.

Only a few counts were recorded for this clonotype. The germline gene is not matched at one end of the junction; a read error may be the cause. The rearrangement uses TRBV5-1 and TRBJ1-1; tentatively, D is TRBD1 (5 bases). CDR1 is SGHRS and CDR2 is YFSETQ in the germline V gene. This CDR3 region has 14 residues. The CDR3 bases are TGCGCCAGCAGCTGGGGACGGAAGAACACTGAAGCCTTCTTT. Protein product: CASSWGRKNTEAFF.

This clonotype was seen many times. The chain couples TRBV12-3 or TRBV12-4 to TRBJ2-7, with D uncertain. The germline V and J ends were trimmed by 5 bases and 5 bases, with 7 bases remaining between them. This CDR3 is built from 11 residues. The CDR3 here is CASSATHEQYF. The DNA of the CDR3 is TGTGCCAGCAGTGCCACCCACGAGCAGTACTTC.

CDR3: CATSGLAGVPQYF. The CDR3, as DNA: TGTGCCACTTCGGGACTAGCGGGAGTCCCGCAGTATTTT. The chain combines TRBV6-5 with TRBJ2-3; 14 bases are a match to TRBD2. Germline V lookup: CDR1 MNHEY, CDR2 SVGAGI. CDR3 length: 13 residues. J lost 10 bases, V lost 10 bases, and 7 bases had no gene match.

This clonotype was seen a few times. V is TRBV12-3 or TRBV12-4 and J is TRBJ2-1, with 11 bases identical to TRBD2. V gave up 6 bases and J gave up 7 bases; unmatched junction bases: 8. This CDR3 spans 15 amino acids. DNA of the CDR3: TGTGCCAGCAGCCCACCGGGACTAGCGGATAATGAGCAGTTCTTC. Translated: CASSPPGLADNEQFF.

The J gene is TRBJ2-2, the V gene TRBV28; 10 nucleotides align to TRBD1. Germline CDR1 reads MDHEN; CDR2 reads SYDVKM. V was clipped by 6 bases and J by 7 bases; unmatched bases: 8. CDR3 size: 15 residues. The CDR3 loop is CASRPGQGKSGELFF. DNA for the CDR3: TGTGCCAGCAGACCGGGACAGGGGAAGAGCGGGGAGCTGTTTTTT. The full variable domain, its missing parts supplied by reference TRBV28 and TRBJ2-2, is DVKVTQSSRYLVKRTGEKVFLECVQDMDHENMFWYRQDPGLGLRLIYFSYDVKMKEKGDIPEGYSVSREKKERFSLILESASTNQTSMYLCASRPGQGKSGELFFGEGSRLTVL.

This clonotype was counted at least ten times. Here the CDR3 reads CASSSQPGLATNEQFF. The CDR3 DNA is TGTGCCAGCAGTTCCCAGCCGGGACTAGCGACGAATGAGCAGTTCTTC. The rearrangement joins TRBV6-6 to TRBJ2-1, with TRBD2 matching over 10 bases. Trimming took 4 bases from V and 7 from J; bases not matched to a gene: 10. The CDR3 runs 16 residues. Germline-derived CDR1 and CDR2 are MNHNY and SVGAGI (reference sequence).

Only a few counts were recorded for this clonotype. CDR3 sequence reads: CASSSTSWADTQYF. In DNA, the CDR3 is TGTGCCAGCAGTTCGACTAGTTGGGCAGATACGCAGTATTTT. The chain couples TRBV12-3 or TRBV12-4 to TRBJ2-3, with D perhaps matching TRBD2 (6 bases). This CDR3 comprises 14 residues. Between the trimmed V and J ends, which lost 4 bases and 4 bases, there was a span of 12 bases.

V gene TRBV7-2 combines with J gene TRBJ2-7, with a possible D match to TRBD1 (5 bases). The CDR3 is 15 residues long. CDR1 is SGHTA and CDR2 is FQGNSA in the germline V gene. V was shortened by 7 bases and J by 2 bases, with 18 bases between the two germline ends. CDR3 loop: CASTPLAGNTYEQYF. The CDR3 bases are TGTGCCAGCACCCCCTTAGCAGGGAATACCTACGAGCAGTACTTC.

The chain employs TRBV7-3 and TRBJ1-2; the D gene is possibly TRBD1 (5 bases). Trimming took 1 base from V and 7 from J, leaving 13 bases between them. Per the germline V gene, CDR1 is SGHTA and CDR2 is FQGTGA. The CDR3 consists of 14 residues. CDR3 in DNA: TGTGCCAGCAGCTTAAGCCAGTCGAGGGGTGGCTACACCTTC. The encoded protein is CASSLSQSRGGYTF.

This chain joins TRBV7-2 and TRBJ1-6; TRBD1 matches at 10 bases. This CDR3 has 14 amino acids. The V gene end was trimmed by 0 bases and the J gene end by 10 bases; junction bases not matched to a gene: 0. Germline assignment: CDR1 SGHTA and CDR2 FQGNSA. DNA of the CDR3: TGTGCCAGCAGCTTAGCGGGACAGGGGTCACCCCTCCACTTT. Translated, it gives CASSLAGQGSPLHF.

The chain couples TRBV7-2 to TRBJ2-1, with D uncertain. Germline-derived CDR1 and CDR2 are SGHTA and FQGNSA. Trimming removed 5 bases at V and 5 bases at J, with 7 bases between. CDR3 size: 12 residues. CDR3 residues: CASSPANNEQFF. The CDR3 region has the DNA TGTGCCAGCAGCCCTGCAAACAATGAGCAGTTCTTC.

This clonotype was found a few times. The chain joins TRBV11-2 to TRBJ2-7; 9 bases align to TRBD2. Trimming cost V 2 bases and J 0 bases; bases outside gene matches: 11. CDR1 SGHAT and CDR2 FQNNGV come from the germline V gene. The CDR3 extends over 18 amino acids. CDR3 bases: TGTGCCAGCAGCTTAAGTGCTAGCGGGACCACCGCCTCCTACGAGCAGTACTTC. It codes for CASSLSASGTTASYEQYF.

The V call is TRBV5-1, the J call TRBJ1-1, with unresolved D. Between the trimmed V and J ends, which lost 0 bases and 0 bases, there was a span of 9 bases. There are 15 residues in the CDR3. The V gene's germline CDR1 is SGHRS and CDR2 YFSETQ. The CDR3 DNA reads TGCGCCAGCAGCTTGGGGCTGTCTTTGAACACTGAAGCTTTCTTT. Translated: CASSLGLSLNTEAFF.

In its sample, this clonotype was seen many times. This rearrangement joins TRBV5-5 to TRBJ1-2, with TRBD1 matching 7 bases. Per germline, CDR1 SGHKS and CDR2 YYEKEE (reference sequence). CDR3 length: 12 residues. Germline trimming cut 4 bases from V and 8 bases from J; bases unmatched to any gene: 5. The CDR3 here is CASSTGADGYTF. In DNA, the CDR3 is TGTGCCAGCAGCACAGGGGCGGACGGCTACACCTTC.

This clonotype came up a few times. V usage is TRBV5-1 and J usage is TRBJ1-6; 8 bases agree with TRBD1. J was trimmed by 8 bases and V by 2 bases; bases with no gene match: 9. CDR3 size: 16 residues. Germline V gives CDR1 SGHRS, CDR2 YFSETQ. This CDR3 reads CASSFAGQGKDSPLHF. The DNA for the CDR3 is TGCGCCAGCAGCTTTGCCGGACAGGGAAAAGATTCACCCCTCCACTTT. The full variable domain, completed using reference TRBV5-1 and TRBJ1-6, is KAGVTQTPRYLIKTRGQQVTLSCSPISGHRSVSWYQQTPGQGLQFLFEYFSETQRNKGNFPGRFSGRQFSNSRSEMNVSTLELGDSALYLCASSFAGQGKDSPLHFGNGTRLTVT.

A few counts support this clonotype. The V gene is TRBV7-9, the J gene TRBJ2-3; 8 bases are shared with TRBD2. In germline, CDR1 is SEHNR, CDR2 FQNEAQ (reference sequence). The CDR3 is 16 amino acids. V shed 2 bases, J shed 2 bases, and the junction held 6 bases outside the gene matches. The CDR3 is CASSLRFSGNTDTQYF. The CDR3 nucleotides are TGTGCCAGCAGCTTACGTTTTAGCGGGAACACAGATACGCAGTATTTT.